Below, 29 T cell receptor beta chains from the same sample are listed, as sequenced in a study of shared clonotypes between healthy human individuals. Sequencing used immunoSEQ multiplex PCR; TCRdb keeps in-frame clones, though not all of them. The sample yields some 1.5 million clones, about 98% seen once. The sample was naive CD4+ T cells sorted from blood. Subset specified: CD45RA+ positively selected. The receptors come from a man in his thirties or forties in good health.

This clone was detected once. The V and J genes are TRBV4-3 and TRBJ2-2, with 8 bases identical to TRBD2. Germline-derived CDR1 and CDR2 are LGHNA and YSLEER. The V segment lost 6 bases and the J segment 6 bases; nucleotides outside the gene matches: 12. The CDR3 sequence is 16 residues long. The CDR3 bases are TGCGCCAGCAGTGAAGGAACGGGACTAGGGCCCGGGGAGCTGTTTTTT. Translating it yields CASSEGTGLGPGELFF.

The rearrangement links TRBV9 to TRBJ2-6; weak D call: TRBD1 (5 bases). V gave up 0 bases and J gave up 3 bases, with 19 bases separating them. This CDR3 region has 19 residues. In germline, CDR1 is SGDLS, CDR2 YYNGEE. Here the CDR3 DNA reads TGTGCCAGCAGCGTAGGGGCAGGGAATCCCTTCAGTGGGGCCAACGTCCTGACTTTC. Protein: CASSVGAGNPFSGANVLTF.

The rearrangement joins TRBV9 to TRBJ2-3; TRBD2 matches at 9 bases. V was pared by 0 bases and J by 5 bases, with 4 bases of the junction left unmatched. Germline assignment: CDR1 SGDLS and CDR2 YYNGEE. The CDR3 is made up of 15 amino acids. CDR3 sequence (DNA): TGTGCCAGCAGCGTAGAGGCGGGAGGGAGAGATACGCAGTATTTT. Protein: CASSVEAGGRDTQYF. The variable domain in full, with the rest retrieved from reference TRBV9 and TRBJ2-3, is DSGVTQTPKHLITATGQRVTLRCSPRSGDLSVYWYQQSLDQGLQFLIQYYNGEERAKGNILERFSAQQFPDLHSELNLSSLELGDSALYFCASSVEAGGRDTQYFGPGTRLTVL.

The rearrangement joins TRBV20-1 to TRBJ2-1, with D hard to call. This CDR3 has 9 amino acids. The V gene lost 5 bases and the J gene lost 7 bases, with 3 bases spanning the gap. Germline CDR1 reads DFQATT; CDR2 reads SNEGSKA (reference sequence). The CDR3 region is CSAGNEQFF. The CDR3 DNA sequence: TGCAGTGCTGGTAATGAGCAGTTCTTC.

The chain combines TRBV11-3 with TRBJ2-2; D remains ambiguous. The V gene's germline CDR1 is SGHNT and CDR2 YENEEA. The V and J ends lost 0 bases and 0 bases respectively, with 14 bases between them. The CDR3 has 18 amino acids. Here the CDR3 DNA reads TGTGCCAGCAGCTTAGACCGGCCTGGCGCCGCGAACACCGGGGAGCTGTTTTTT. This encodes CASSLDRPGAANTGELFF.

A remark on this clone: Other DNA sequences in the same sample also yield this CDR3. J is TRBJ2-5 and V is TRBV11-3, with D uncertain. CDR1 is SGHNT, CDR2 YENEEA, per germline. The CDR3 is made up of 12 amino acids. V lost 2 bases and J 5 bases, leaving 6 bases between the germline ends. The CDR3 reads CASSLRGETQYF. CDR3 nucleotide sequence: TGTGCCAGCAGCTTACGCGGTGAGACCCAGTACTTC.

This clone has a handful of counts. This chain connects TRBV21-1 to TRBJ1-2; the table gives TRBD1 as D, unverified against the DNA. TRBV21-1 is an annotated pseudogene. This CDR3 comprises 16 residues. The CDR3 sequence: CASSKETGQGADGYTF. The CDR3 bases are TGTGCCAGCAGCAAAGAGACGGGGCAGGGGGCAGATGGCTACACCTTC.

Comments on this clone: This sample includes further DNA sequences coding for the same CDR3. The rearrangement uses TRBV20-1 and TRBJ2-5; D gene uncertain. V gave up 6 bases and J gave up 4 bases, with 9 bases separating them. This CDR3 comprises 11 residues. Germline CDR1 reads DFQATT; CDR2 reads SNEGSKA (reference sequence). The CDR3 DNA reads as TGCAGTGCCAGCCTGGGAGAGACCCAGTACTTC. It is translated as CSASLGETQYF.

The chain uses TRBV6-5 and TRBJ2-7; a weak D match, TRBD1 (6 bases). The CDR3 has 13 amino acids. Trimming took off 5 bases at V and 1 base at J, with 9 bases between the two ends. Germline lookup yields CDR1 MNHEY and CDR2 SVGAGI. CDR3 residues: CASSKQGSYEQYF. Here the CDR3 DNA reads TGTGCCAGCAGTAAACAGGGTTCCTACGAGCAGTACTTC.

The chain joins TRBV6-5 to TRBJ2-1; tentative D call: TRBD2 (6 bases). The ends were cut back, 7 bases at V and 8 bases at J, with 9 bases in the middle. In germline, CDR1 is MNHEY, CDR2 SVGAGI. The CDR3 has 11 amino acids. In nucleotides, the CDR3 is TGTGCCAGCATCAGGGACTATGAGCAGTTCTTC. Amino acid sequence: CASIRDYEQFF.

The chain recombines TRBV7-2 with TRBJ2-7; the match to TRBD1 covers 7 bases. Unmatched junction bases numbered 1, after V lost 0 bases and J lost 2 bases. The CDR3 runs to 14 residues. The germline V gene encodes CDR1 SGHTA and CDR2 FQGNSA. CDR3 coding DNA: TGTGCCAGCAGCTTAGCGGGACAGACCTACGAGCAGTACTTC. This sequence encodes CASSLAGQTYEQYF.

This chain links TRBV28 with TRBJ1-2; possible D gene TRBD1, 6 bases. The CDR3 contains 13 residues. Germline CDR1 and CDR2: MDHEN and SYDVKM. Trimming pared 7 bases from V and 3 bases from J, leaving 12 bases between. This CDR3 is CASKTGVHYGYTF. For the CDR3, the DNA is TGTGCCAGCAAGACAGGAGTCCACTATGGCTACACCTTC.

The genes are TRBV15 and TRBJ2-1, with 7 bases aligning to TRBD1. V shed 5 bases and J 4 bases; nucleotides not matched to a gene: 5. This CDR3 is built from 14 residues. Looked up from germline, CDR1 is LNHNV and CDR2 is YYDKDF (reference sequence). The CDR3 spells CATSGPGQYNEQFF. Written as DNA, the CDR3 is TGTGCCACCAGCGGCCCGGGACAGTACAATGAGCAGTTCTTC.

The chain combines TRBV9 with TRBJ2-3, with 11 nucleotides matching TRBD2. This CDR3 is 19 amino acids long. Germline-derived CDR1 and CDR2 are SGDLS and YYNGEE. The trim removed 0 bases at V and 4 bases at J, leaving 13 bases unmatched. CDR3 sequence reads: CASSVALLGLAVGADTQYF. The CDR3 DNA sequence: TGTGCCAGCAGCGTAGCTCTTTTGGGACTAGCGGTGGGGGCAGATACGCAGTATTTT.

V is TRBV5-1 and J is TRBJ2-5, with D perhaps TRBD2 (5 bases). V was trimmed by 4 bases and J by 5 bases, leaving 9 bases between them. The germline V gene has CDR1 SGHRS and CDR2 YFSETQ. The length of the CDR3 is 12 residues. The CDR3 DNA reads TGCGCCAGCAGCCAGGACTGGGAGACCCAGTACTTC. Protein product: CASSQDWETQYF.

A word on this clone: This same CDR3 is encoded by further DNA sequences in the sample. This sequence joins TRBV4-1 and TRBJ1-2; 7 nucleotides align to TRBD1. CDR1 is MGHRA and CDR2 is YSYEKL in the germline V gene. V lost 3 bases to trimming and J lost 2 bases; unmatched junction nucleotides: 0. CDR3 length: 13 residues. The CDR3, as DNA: TGCGCCAGCAGCCAGGGACAGAACTATGGCTACACCTTC. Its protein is CASSQGQNYGYTF.

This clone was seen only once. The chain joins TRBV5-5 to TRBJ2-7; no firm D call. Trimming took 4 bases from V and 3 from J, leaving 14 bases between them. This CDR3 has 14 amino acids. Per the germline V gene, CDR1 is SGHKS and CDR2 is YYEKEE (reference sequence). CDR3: CASSQATRIYEQYF. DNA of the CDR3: TGTGCCAGCAGCCAAGCGACAAGGATCTACGAGCAGTACTTC. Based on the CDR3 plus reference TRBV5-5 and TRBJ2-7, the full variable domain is DAGVTQSPTHLIKTRGQQVTLRCSPISGHKSVSWYQQVLGQGPQFIFQYYEKEERGRGNFPDRFSARQFPNYSSELNVNALLLGDSALYLCASSQATRIYEQYFGPGTRLTVT.

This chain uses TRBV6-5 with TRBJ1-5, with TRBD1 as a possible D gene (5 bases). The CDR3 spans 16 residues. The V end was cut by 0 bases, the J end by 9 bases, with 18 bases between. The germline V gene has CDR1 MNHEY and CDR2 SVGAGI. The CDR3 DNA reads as TGTGCCAGCAGTTACTCTCGTCTGGCCGGGGGACGGCCCCAGCATTTT. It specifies CASSYSRLAGGRPQHF.

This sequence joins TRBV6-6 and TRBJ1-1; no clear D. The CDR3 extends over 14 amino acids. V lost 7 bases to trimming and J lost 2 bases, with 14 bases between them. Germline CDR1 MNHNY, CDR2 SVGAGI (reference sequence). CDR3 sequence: CASTPVTANTEAFF. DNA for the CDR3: TGTGCCAGCACTCCTGTGACCGCAAACACTGAAGCTTTCTTT.

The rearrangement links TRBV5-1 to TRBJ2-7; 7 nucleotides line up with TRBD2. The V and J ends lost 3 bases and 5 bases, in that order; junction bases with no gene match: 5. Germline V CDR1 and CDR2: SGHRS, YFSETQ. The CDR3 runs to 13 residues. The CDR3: CASSWTSENEQYF. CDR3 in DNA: TGCGCCAGCAGCTGGACTAGTGAGAACGAGCAGTACTTC.

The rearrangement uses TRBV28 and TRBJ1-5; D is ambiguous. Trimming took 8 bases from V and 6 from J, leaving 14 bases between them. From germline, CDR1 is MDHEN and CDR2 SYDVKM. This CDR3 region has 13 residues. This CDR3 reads CASHPGSGQPQHF. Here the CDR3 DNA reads TGTGCCAGCCACCCTGGTTCAGGTCAGCCCCAGCATTTT.

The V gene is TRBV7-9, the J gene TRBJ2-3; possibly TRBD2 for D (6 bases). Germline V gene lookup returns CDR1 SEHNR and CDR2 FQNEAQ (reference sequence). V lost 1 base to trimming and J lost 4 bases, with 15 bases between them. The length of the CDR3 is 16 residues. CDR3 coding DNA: TGTGCCAGCAGCTTAGATAGCGGAGGAGGGTCAGATACGCAGTATTTT. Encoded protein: CASSLDSGGGSDTQYF.

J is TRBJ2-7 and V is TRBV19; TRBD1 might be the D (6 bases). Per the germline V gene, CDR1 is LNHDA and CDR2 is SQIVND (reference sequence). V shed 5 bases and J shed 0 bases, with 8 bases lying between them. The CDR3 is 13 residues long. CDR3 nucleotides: TGTGCCAGTAGTCGGGACACCTCCTACGAGCAGTACTTC. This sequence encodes CASSRDTSYEQYF.

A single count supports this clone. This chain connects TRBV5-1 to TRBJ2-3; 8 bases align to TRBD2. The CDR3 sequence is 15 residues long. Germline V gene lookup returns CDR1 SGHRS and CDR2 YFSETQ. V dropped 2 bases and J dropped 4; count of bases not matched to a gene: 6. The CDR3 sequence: CASSFAGGWPDTQYF. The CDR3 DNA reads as TGCGCCAGCAGCTTCGCGGGAGGCTGGCCAGATACGCAGTATTTT.

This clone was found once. The CDR3 DNA reads as TGCAGCGTTAGTTTCGTTGAGCAGTTCTTC. Protein: CSVSFVEQFF. V gene TRBV29-1 combines with J gene TRBJ2-1, with D uncertain. The CDR3 is made up of 10 amino acids. CDR1 and CDR2 from the germline V gene are SQVTM and ANQGSEA. Trimming removed 5 bases from V and 9 bases from J, with 8 bases in between.

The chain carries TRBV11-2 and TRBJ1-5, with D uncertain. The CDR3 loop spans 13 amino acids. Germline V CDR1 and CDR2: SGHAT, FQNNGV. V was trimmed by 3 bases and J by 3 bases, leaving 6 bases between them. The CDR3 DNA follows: TGTGCCAGCAGCTTCCGGGACAATCAGCCCCAGCATTTT. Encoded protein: CASSFRDNQPQHF.

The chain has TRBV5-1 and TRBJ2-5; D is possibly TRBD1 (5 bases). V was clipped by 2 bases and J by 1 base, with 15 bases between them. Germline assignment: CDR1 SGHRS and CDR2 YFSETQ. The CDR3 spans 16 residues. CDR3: CASSLPEFQGQETQYF. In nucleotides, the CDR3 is TGCGCCAGCAGCTTACCTGAATTTCAGGGCCAAGAGACCCAGTACTTC.

The CDR3 bases are TGTGCCAGCAGCCGCCTGGGAGGGCCTTTTCAACTATTGTTCTTC. This codes for CASSRLGGPFQLLFF. The rearrangement uses TRBV14 and TRBJ2-1; the match to TRBD2 covers 7 bases. After removal of 4 bases from V and 15 bases from J, the junction contained 18 bases not matched to a gene. CDR3 size: 15 residues. Germline assignment: CDR1 SGHDN and CDR2 FVKESK.

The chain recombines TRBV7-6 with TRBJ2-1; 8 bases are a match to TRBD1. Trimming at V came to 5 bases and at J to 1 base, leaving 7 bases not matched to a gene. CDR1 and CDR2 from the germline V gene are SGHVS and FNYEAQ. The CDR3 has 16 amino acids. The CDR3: CASSPGQGDSYNEQFF. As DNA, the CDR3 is TGTGCCAGCAGCCCCGGACAGGGAGATTCCTACAATGAGCAGTTCTTC.